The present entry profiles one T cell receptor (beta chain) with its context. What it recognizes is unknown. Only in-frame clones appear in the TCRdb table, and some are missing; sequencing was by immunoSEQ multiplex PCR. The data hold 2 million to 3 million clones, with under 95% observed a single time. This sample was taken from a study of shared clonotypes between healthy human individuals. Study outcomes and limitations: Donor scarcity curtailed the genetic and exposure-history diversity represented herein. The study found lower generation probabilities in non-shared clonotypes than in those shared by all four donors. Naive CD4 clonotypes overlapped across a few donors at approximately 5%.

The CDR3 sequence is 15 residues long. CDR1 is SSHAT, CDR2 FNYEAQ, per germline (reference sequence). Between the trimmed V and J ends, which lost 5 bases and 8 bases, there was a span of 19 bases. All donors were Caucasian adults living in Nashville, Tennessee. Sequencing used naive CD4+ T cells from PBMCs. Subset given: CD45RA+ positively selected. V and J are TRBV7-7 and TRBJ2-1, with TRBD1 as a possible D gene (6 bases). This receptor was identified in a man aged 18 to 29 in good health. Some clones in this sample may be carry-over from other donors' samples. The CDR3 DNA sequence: TGTGCCAGCAGCCCCATCCCAGGGGTTAATCATGAGCAGTTCTTC. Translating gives CASSPIPGVNHEQFF. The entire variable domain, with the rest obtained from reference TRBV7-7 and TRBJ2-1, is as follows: GAGVSQSPRYKVTKRGQDVTLRCDPISSHATLYWYQQALGQGPEFLTYFNYEAQPDKSGLPSDRFSAERPEGSISTLTIQRTEQRDSAMYRCASSPIPGVNHEQFFGPGTRLTVL.